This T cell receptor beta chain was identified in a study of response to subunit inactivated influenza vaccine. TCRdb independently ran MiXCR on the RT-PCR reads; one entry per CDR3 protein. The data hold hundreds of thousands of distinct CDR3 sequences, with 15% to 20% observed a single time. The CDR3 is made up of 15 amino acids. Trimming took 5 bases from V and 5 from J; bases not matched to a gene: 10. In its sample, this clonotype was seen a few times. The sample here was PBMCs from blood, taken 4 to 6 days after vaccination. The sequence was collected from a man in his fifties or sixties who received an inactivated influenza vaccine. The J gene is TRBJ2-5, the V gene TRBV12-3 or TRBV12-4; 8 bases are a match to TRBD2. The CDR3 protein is CASSPTGTSVETQYF. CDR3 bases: TGTGCCAGCAGTCCGACCGGGACTAGTGTGGAGACCCAGTACTTC.